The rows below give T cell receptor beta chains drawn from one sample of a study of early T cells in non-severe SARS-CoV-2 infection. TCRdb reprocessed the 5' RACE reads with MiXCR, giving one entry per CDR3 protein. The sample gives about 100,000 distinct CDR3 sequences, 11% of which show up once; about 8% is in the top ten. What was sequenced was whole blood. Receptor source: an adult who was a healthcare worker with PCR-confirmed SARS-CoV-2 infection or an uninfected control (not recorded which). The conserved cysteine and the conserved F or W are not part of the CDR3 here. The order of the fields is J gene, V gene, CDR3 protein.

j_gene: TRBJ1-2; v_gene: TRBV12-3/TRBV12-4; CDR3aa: ASGTNYGYT
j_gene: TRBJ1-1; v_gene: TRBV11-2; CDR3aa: ASSFDPAVNTEAF
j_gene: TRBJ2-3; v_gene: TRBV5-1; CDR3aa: ASAKGTATDTQY
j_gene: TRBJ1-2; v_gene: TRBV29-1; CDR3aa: SVDTALYGYT
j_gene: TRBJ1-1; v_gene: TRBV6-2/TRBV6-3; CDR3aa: ASTRLNTEAF
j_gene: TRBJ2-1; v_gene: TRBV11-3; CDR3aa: ASSLVGGSDDEQF
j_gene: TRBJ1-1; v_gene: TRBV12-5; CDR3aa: ASGFSGAEAF
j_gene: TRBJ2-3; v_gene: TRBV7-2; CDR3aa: ASSGRLAGDKTDTQY
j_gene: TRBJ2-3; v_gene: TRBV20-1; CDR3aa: SARDRSGRTDTQY
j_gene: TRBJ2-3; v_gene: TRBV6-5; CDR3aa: ASSSGQGRYTQY
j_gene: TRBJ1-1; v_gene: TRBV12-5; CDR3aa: ASGPGQGSDTEAF
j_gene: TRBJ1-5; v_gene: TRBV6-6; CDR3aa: ASLITGSRNQPQH
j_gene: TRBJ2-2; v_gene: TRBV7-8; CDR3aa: ASSFGLYTGELF
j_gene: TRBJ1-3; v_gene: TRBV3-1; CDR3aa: ASSQDYRVHSGNTIY
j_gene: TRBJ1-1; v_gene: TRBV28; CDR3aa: ASSLPGVNTEAF